These 20 T cell receptor beta chains came from one sample sequenced in a study of blood T cell repertoires in COVID-19. Generated by immunoSEQ multiplex PCR, the TCRdb table keeps only in-frame clones and is missing some. The top ten clones hold approximately 15% of a sample with about 110,000 clones, about four fifths of them seen once. Sequencing used peripheral blood. The receptor set was obtained from a woman aged 80 or over with acute or convalescent COVID-19.

The chain employs TRBV5-1 and TRBJ2-7; 9 bases fit TRBD1. The CDR3 is 14 residues long. V lost 4 bases, J lost 5 bases, and 7 bases stayed unmatched. Germline V gene data show CDR1 as SGHRS and CDR2 as YFSETQ. CDR3 bases: TGCGCCAGCAGCCCCGGGACAGGGTATAACGAGCAGTACGTC. It specifies CASSPGTGYNEQYV.

This sequence joins TRBV11-2 and TRBJ1-2; no definite D call. V gave up 3 bases and J gave up 2 bases, with 10 bases separating them. Germline-derived CDR1 and CDR2 are SGHAT and FQNNGV. This CDR3 contains 14 residues. The CDR3 nucleotides read TGTGCCAGCAGCTTTACGACGAGGAACTATGGCTACACCTTC. Its protein product is CASSFTTRNYGYTF.

J is TRBJ1-2 and V is TRBV4-3, with TRBD1 as a possible D gene (5 bases). The germline V gene has CDR1 LGHNA and CDR2 YSLEER. Trimming removed 0 bases at V and 3 bases at J, with 11 bases between. The CDR3 extends over 15 amino acids. The CDR3 region is CASSQEGGVDYGYTF. In DNA form, the CDR3 reads TGCGCCAGCAGCCAAGAGGGAGGGGTGGACTATGGCTACACCTTC.

The V and J genes are TRBV27 and TRBJ2-1; the match to TRBD2 covers 8 bases. The germline CDR1 and CDR2 sequences are MNHEY and SMNVEV (reference sequence). With V trimmed by 0 bases and J by 7 bases, 5 bases remained unmatched. This CDR3 has 15 residues. The CDR3 region has the DNA TGTGCCAGCAGTTTATCTGGACTAGCTAGGAATGAGCAGTTCTTC. Translating it yields CASSLSGLARNEQFF.

This chain connects TRBV21-1 to TRBJ2-7; the tabulated D call, TRBD1, remains unverified against the DNA. TRBV21-1 is termed a pseudogene. The CDR3 has 17 amino acids. The CDR3 sequence: CASSKVRFGDSQYEQYV. CDR3 DNA: TGTGCCAGCAGCAAAGTGCGTTTCGGGGACAGCCAGTACGAGCAGTACGTC.

This clone was counted many times. The gene calls are TRBV28 and TRBJ2-7; D may be TRBD2 (6 bases). V gave up 10 bases and J gave up 8 bases, with 24 bases separating them. The CDR3 is made up of 14 amino acids. Germline CDR1 reads MDHEN; CDR2 reads SYDVKM. The chain's CDR3 is CAITSGTHATKQYF. The CDR3 DNA reads TGTGCCATTACGTCTGGGACTCATGCTACGAAGCAGTACTTC. The variable domain in full, with the rest retrieved from reference TRBV28 and TRBJ2-7, is DVKVTQSSRYLVKRTGEKVFLECVQDMDHENMFWYRQDPGLGLRLIYFSYDVKMKEKGDIPEGYSVSREKKERFSLILESASTNQTSMYLCAITSGTHATKQYFGPGTRLTVT.

This clone was recorded a few times. The CDR3 nucleotides are TGTGCCAGCAGTGGAGTCCGTGGGACAGGGAAGAGCAATCAGCCCCAGCATTTT. This sequence encodes CASSGVRGTGKSNQPQHF. This chain links TRBV2 with TRBJ1-5; the match to TRBD1 covers 9 bases. The CDR3 length is 18 residues. Germline V gene lookup returns CDR1 SNHLY and CDR2 FYNNEI. The junction had 11 bases not matched to a gene; V was cut back by 4 bases and J by 1 base.

This chain joins TRBV27 and TRBJ2-6; tentative D call: TRBD2 (5 bases). The CDR3 runs to 15 residues. Trimming left V 3 bases short and J 3 bases short, with 9 bases between. Germline V lookup: CDR1 MNHEY, CDR2 SMNVEV (reference sequence). The DNA for the CDR3 is TGTGCCAGCAGTTTTGGAGGAATTGGGGCCAACGTCCTGACTTTC. Translation: CASSFGGIGANVLTF.

This rearrangement joins TRBV2 to TRBJ2-5; no clear D. The CDR3 covers 13 residues. Germline CDR1 SNHLY, CDR2 FYNNEI. V lost 5 bases to trimming and J lost 1 base, with 8 bases between them. The CDR3 spells CASSFSGQETQYF. CDR3 coding DNA: TGTGCCAGCAGTTTTAGTGGCCAAGAGACCCAGTACTTC.

This chain connects TRBV3-1 (or the pseudogene TRBV3-2) to TRBJ1-1; tentative D call: TRBD1 (5 bases). Trimming left V 4 bases short and J 1 base short, with 7 bases between. Germline CDR1 and CDR2: LGHDT and YNNKEL (reference sequence). The CDR3 runs 13 residues. DNA of the CDR3: TGTGCCAGCAGCCGTGGACAGAACACTGAAGCTTTCTTT. This translates into CASSRGQNTEAFF.

The chain couples TRBV28 to TRBJ1-1, with no clear D. Looked up from germline, CDR1 is MDHEN and CDR2 is SYDVKM. The CDR3 is 13 amino acids. The V gene lost 4 bases and the J gene lost 3 bases, with 9 bases spanning the gap. CDR3 loop: CASSSPVYTEAFF. In DNA form, the CDR3 reads TGTGCCAGCAGTTCCCCAGTATACACTGAAGCTTTCTTT.

This clone was picked up a small number of times. The chain is built from TRBV9 and TRBJ1-6; D unclear. Trimming took 0 bases from V and 5 from J, leaving 15 bases between them. In germline, CDR1 is SGDLS, CDR2 YYNGEE. The CDR3 totals 17 residues. The CDR3 is CASSVASRDINNSPLHF. In DNA, the CDR3 is TGTGCCAGCAGCGTAGCTTCCCGAGACATCAATAATTCACCCCTCCACTTT.

This clone was picked up one time. The chain couples TRBV2 to TRBJ1-6, with TRBD1 identical over 8 bases. V was clipped by 7 bases and J by 2 bases; unmatched bases: 13. The CDR3 spans 18 residues. Germline CDR1 reads SNHLY; CDR2 reads FYNNEI. The CDR3 is CASTERGTGGAYNSPLHF. Written as DNA, the CDR3 is TGTGCCAGCACCGAGAGAGGGACAGGTGGGGCCTATAATTCACCCCTCCACTTT.

This chain links TRBV19 with TRBJ2-4, with D unclear. CDR1 and CDR2 (germline): LNHDA, SQIVND (reference sequence). The CDR3 has 14 amino acids. V shed 0 bases and J shed 3 bases, with 6 bases lying between them. The CDR3 loop reads CASSIEAVKNIQYF. DNA of the CDR3: TGTGCCAGTAGTATAGAGGCGGTCAAAAACATTCAGTACTTC.

The chain employs TRBV11-3 and TRBJ2-3; the D is unclear. The CDR3 extends over 15 amino acids. Trimming left V 1 base short and J 0 bases short, with 8 bases between. Germline V CDR1 and CDR2: SGHNT, YENEEA. The CDR3 loop is CASSLVGSSTDTQYF. The CDR3 DNA is TGTGCCAGCAGCTTAGTCGGTTCTAGCACAGATACGCAGTATTTT.

The chain carries TRBV29-1 and TRBJ2-2; 7 bases align to TRBD2. The CDR3 is 13 residues long. The germline V gene has CDR1 SQVTM and CDR2 ANQGSEA. The J segment lost 5 bases and the V segment lost 6 bases, leaving 6 bases of the junction unmatched. CDR3 coding DNA: TGCAGCGTCGGGACTACCAGGACCGGGGAGCTGTTTTTT. This encodes CSVGTTRTGELFF.

J is TRBJ2-3 and V is TRBV5-1, with TRBD1 identical over 9 bases. The germline gives CDR1 SGHRS, CDR2 YFSETQ. V trimming: 3 bases; J trimming: 4 bases; junction bases outside the gene matches: 3. This CDR3 is 14 amino acids long. As DNA, the CDR3 is TGCGCCAGCAGCTCACAGGGGGCCGCAGATACGCAGTATTTT. This sequence encodes CASSSQGAADTQYF.

About this clone: One junction end disagrees with the germline gene, perhaps due to a read error. This rearrangement joins TRBV12-3 or TRBV12-4 to TRBJ2-7; 10 nucleotides align to TRBD2. There are 13 residues in the CDR3. CDR3 bases: TGTGCCAGCAGTCTAGCGGGAGACGACGAGCAGTACTTC. Amino acids: CASSLAGDDEQYF.

The genes are TRBV2 and TRBJ2-3; D is uncertain. The CDR3 is 14 residues long. V was pared by 5 bases and J by 0 bases, with 9 bases between. The germline gives CDR1 SNHLY, CDR2 FYNNEI. CDR3 bases: TGTGCCAGCAGTCAGTGGTTTAGCACAGATACGCAGTATTTT. Translating gives CASSQWFSTDTQYF.

The chain carries TRBV28 and TRBJ2-3; D remains ambiguous. Germline-derived CDR1 and CDR2 are MDHEN and SYDVKM. The ends were cut back, 5 bases at V and 8 bases at J, with 11 bases in the middle. The CDR3 totals 12 residues. The CDR3 loop is CASSQYLGTQYF. CDR3 nucleotides: TGTGCCAGCAGTCAGTATCTAGGTACGCAGTATTTT. Supplemented by reference TRBV28 and TRBJ2-3, the full variable domain reads DVKVTQSSRYLVKRTGEKVFLECVQDMDHENMFWYRQDPGLGLRLIYFSYDVKMKEKGDIPEGYSVSREKKERFSLILESASTNQTSMYLCASSQYLGTQYFGPGTRLTVL.